The 27 T cell receptor beta chains given below trace back to one sample, sequenced in a study of a mutant IDH1 vaccine in newly diagnosed glioma. Generated by immunoSEQ multiplex PCR, the TCRdb table keeps only in-frame clones and is missing some. The data hold about 69,000 clones, with 70% to 90% observed a single time. The antigens for these receptors are not known. Regarding time point: week 35, safety follow-up. A 20-mer mutant IDH1 peptide at 300 ug was injected subcutaneously with topical imiquimod. This material consisted of PBMCs, taken from a glioma patient whose treatment included an IDH1 peptide vaccine. These receptors originate from a man aged 25-45 years with glioma.

This clone was picked up one time. The J gene is TRBJ2-7, the V gene TRBV28; D may correspond to TRBD1 or TRBD2 (5 bases each). CDR1 is MDHEN and CDR2 is SYDVKM in the germline V gene. This CDR3 spans 14 amino acids. Trimming pared 4 bases from V and 3 bases from J, leaving 13 bases between. This CDR3 is CASSSPGRYYEQYF. The DNA of the CDR3 is TGTGCCAGCAGTTCCCCGGGACGGTACTACGAGCAGTACTTC. Combining the CDR3 with reference TRBV28 and TRBJ2-7 gives the whole variable domain DVKVTQSSRYLVKRTGEKVFLECVQDMDHENMFWYRQDPGLGLRLIYFSYDVKMKEKGDIPEGYSVSREKKERFSLILESASTNQTSMYLCASSSPGRYYEQYFGPGTRLTVT.

This clone turned up a few times. The chain is built from TRBV2 and TRBJ2-2; no reliable D call. The CDR3 runs 11 residues. Germline values: CDR1 SNHLY, CDR2 FYNNEI. V shed 7 bases and J shed 0 bases, with 0 bases lying between them. The CDR3 sequence is CASTNTGELFF. The CDR3 nucleotides are TGTGCCAGCACGAACACCGGGGAGCTGTTTTTT. The variable domain in full, completed from reference TRBV2 and TRBJ2-2, reads EPEVTQTPSHQVTQMGQEVILRCVPISNHLYFYWYRQILGQKVEFLVSFYNNEISEKSEIFDDQFSVERPDGSNFTLKIRSTKLEDSAMYFCASTNTGELFFGEGSRLTVL.

The count of this clone is one. The rearrangement joins TRBV27 to TRBJ2-1; 10 bases align to TRBD2. This CDR3 has 17 residues. Germline CDR1 MNHEY, CDR2 SMNVEV (reference sequence). V lost 5 bases, J lost 2 bases, and 9 bases stayed unmatched. The CDR3 nucleotides are TGTGCCAGCAGTATAACACTAGCGGGGTCCGCCTACAATGAGCAGTTCTTC. Translation gives CASSITLAGSAYNEQFF.

This clone was counted a few times. The chain is built from TRBV28 and TRBJ1-2, with 10 positions matching TRBD1. Germline CDR1 is MDHEN and CDR2 is SYDVKM. The CDR3 totals 12 residues. The junction had 0 bases not matched to a gene; V was cut back by 4 bases and J by 7 bases. The CDR3 is CASSWDRGGYTF. As DNA, the CDR3 is TGTGCCAGCAGTTGGGACAGGGGTGGCTACACCTTC.

Notes on this clone: Compared with germline, one end of the junction differs, possibly owing to a read error. CDR3 nucleotide sequence: TGTGCCAGCAGCCTGACAGCGGCGGACTATAGCTACACCTTC. Its protein product is CASSLTAADYSYTF. The chain combines TRBV27 with TRBJ1-2; D might be TRBD1 (5 bases). This CDR3 spans 14 amino acids. Looked up from germline, CDR1 is MNHEY and CDR2 is SMNVEV (reference sequence).

The chain employs TRBV27 and TRBJ2-2, with 10 nucleotides matching TRBD1. V lost 1 base and J lost 0; bases outside the gene matches: 2. This CDR3 has 17 residues. Looked up from germline, CDR1 is MNHEY and CDR2 is SMNVEV (reference sequence). CDR3 sequence (DNA): TGTGCCAGCAGTTTATATGGGACAGGGGCGAACACCGGGGAGCTGTTTTTT. Translation gives CASSLYGTGANTGELFF.

V usage is TRBV5-6 and J usage is TRBJ2-3; 7 bases fit TRBD1. There are 15 residues in the CDR3. J was trimmed by 6 bases and V by 1 base; bases with no gene match: 8. The germline gives CDR1 SGHDT, CDR2 YYEEEE. As DNA, the CDR3 is TGTGCCAGCAGCTTGACAGGGGCCCGATTTGATACGCAGTATTTT. Encoded protein: CASSLTGARFDTQYF.

The rearrangement links TRBV11-3 to TRBJ2-1, with D tentatively TRBD2 (6 bases). The CDR3 sequence is 17 residues long. Between the trimmed V and J ends, which lost 4 bases and 9 bases, there was a span of 25 bases. Germline V gives CDR1 SGHNT, CDR2 YENEEA. DNA of the CDR3: TGTGCCAGCAGCTCTGGGGTAGATTCGGGCGGGATCGGTGAGCAGTTCTTC. Its protein is CASSSGVDSGGIGEQFF.

The CDR3 bases are TGCAGCGTGGACAGGGGGAAAAACATTCAGTACTTC. Translation: CSVDRGKNIQYF. V gene TRBV29-1 combines with J gene TRBJ2-4, with 10 bases aligning to TRBD1. The CDR3 length is 12 residues. Germline V gives CDR1 SQVTM, CDR2 ANQGSEA. The V and J ends lost 6 bases and 4 bases, in that order; junction bases with no gene match: 0.

The chain couples TRBV5-1 to TRBJ2-7; D may be TRBD1 or TRBD2 (5 bases each). Per the germline V gene, CDR1 is SGHRS and CDR2 is YFSETQ. The CDR3 has 14 amino acids. V lost 0 bases to trimming and J lost 7 bases, with 14 bases between them. The chain's CDR3 is CASSLGLREGEQYF. In nucleotides, the CDR3 is TGCGCCAGCAGCTTGGGGTTGCGCGAGGGGGAGCAGTACTTC.

The chain combines TRBV19 with TRBJ1-3; D remains unclear. V gave up 2 bases and J gave up 10 bases, with 12 bases separating them. This CDR3 comprises 13 residues. Germline V gene data show CDR1 as LNHDA and CDR2 as SQIVND (reference sequence). The CDR3 spells CASSISRGATIYF. CDR3 nucleotide sequence: TGTGCCAGTAGTATATCCCGCGGAGCGACCATATATTTT. Drawing the rest from reference TRBV19 and TRBJ1-3, the complete variable domain is DGGITQSPKYLFRKEGQNVTLSCEQNLNHDAMYWYRQDPGQGLRLIYYSQIVNDFQKGDIAEGYSVSREKKESFPLTVTSAQKNPTAFYLCASSISRGATIYFGEGSWLTVV.

This chain links TRBV2 with TRBJ2-3; 11 nucleotides agree with TRBD2. The CDR3 runs to 19 residues. Trimming cost V 6 bases and J 5 bases; bases outside gene matches: 19. The V gene's germline CDR1 is SNHLY and CDR2 FYNNEI. CDR3 region: CASSDLLFVSGRAGDTQYF. The DNA for the CDR3 is TGTGCCAGCAGCGACCTTCTATTTGTTAGCGGGAGGGCCGGAGATACGCAGTATTTT.

This chain joins TRBV28 and TRBJ2-1, with a weak D call TRBD1 (6 bases). Germline V gene lookup returns CDR1 MDHEN and CDR2 SYDVKM. V gave up 3 bases and J gave up 1 base, with 13 bases separating them. This CDR3 comprises 16 residues. The CDR3 coding sequence is TGTGCCAGCAGTTTCACAGGGACGGGATCCTACAATGAGCAGTTCTTC. The encoded protein is CASSFTGTGSYNEQFF.

This clone turned up a few times. This chain joins TRBV5-6 and TRBJ1-2; the match to TRBD1 covers 7 bases. The CDR3 length is 15 residues. Germline CDR1 reads SGHDT; CDR2 reads YYEEEE. With 4 bases clipped from V and 4 bases from J, the junction kept 10 bases outside the gene matches. Here the CDR3 reads CASSKNDRALYGYTF. The CDR3 DNA sequence: TGTGCCAGCAGCAAAAATGACAGGGCGCTCTATGGCTACACCTTC.

The chain has TRBV27 and TRBJ2-3, with 14 bases identical to TRBD2. CDR1 MNHEY and CDR2 SMNVEV come from the germline V gene (reference sequence). The CDR3 contains 20 residues. Unmatched junction bases numbered 15, after V lost 4 bases and J lost 3 bases. CDR3 in amino acids: CASSSLRRLAGGPGTDTQYF. The CDR3 bases are TGTGCCAGCAGTTCCCTACGTAGACTAGCGGGAGGGCCCGGAACAGATACGCAGTATTTT.

The chain links TRBV11-3 to TRBJ2-3, with D unresolved. Trimming removed 0 bases at V and 4 bases at J, with 14 bases between. CDR3 length equals 16 residues. Per germline, CDR1 SGHNT and CDR2 YENEEA. CDR3 region: CASSLEYGSSADTQYF. The CDR3 bases are TGTGCCAGCAGCTTAGAGTACGGGTCAAGTGCAGATACGCAGTATTTT.

This rearrangement joins TRBV27 to TRBJ2-7; 10 nucleotides align to TRBD1. From germline, CDR1 is MNHEY and CDR2 SMNVEV (reference sequence). The CDR3 covers 14 residues. V was pared by 6 bases and J by 0 bases, with 2 bases of the junction left unmatched. CDR3 in DNA: TGTGCCAGCAGCCGGGACAGGGGCTCCTACGAGCAGTACTTC. The encoded protein is CASSRDRGSYEQYF.

This rearrangement joins TRBV7-8 to TRBJ2-2, with a weak D call TRBD2 (6 bases). This CDR3 has 13 residues. Germline-derived CDR1 and CDR2 are SGHVS and FQNEAQ. V lost 5 bases and J 7 bases, leaving 11 bases between the germline ends. The CDR3 loop is CASSPGRDGELFF. The CDR3 DNA reads TGTGCCAGCAGCCCGGGGCGGGACGGGGAGCTGTTTTTT.

This chain connects TRBV4-1 to TRBJ2-2; 10 positions agree with TRBD1. J was trimmed by 0 bases and V by 0 bases; bases with no gene match: 7. Germline CDR1 MGHRA, CDR2 YSYEKL. The CDR3 length is 19 residues. The CDR3: CASSQDRDRGHANTGELFF. The CDR3 nucleotides read TGCGCCAGCAGCCAAGATCGTGACAGGGGGCACGCGAACACCGGGGAGCTGTTTTTT.

V gene TRBV7-2 combines with J gene TRBJ1-1; no clear D. This CDR3 has 14 residues. Germline CDR1 and CDR2: SGHTA and FQGNSA. The V end was cut by 5 bases, the J end by 5 bases, with 15 bases between. CDR3 DNA sequence: TGTGCCAGCAGCCCCGCCCGGCGGAGGACTGAAGCTTTCTTT. Its protein is CASSPARRRTEAFF.

This clone is a singleton in its sample. The chain joins TRBV6-1 to TRBJ2-1; 10 positions agree with TRBD2. Germline lookup yields CDR1 MNHNS and CDR2 SASEGT. Germline trimming cut 3 bases from V and 8 bases from J; bases unmatched to any gene: 10. This CDR3 has 16 amino acids. CDR3 residues: CASSDGSGGARDEQFF. Written as DNA, the CDR3 is TGTGCCAGCAGTGACGGCAGCGGGGGGGCCAGGGATGAGCAGTTCTTC.

The gene calls are TRBV19 and TRBJ1-2, with TRBD1 identical over 8 bases. Germline CDR1 LNHDA, CDR2 SQIVND (reference sequence). The CDR3 has 13 residues. J lost 7 bases, V lost 4 bases, and 5 bases had no gene match. The CDR3 DNA reads TGTGCCAGTAGTAACGTCAGGGGGCCTGGCTACACCTTC. This translates into CASSNVRGPGYTF.

The CDR3 spells CASSVAAISGNTIYF. For the CDR3, the DNA is TGTGCCAGCAGCGTAGCAGCCATCTCTGGAAACACCATATATTTT. This sequence joins TRBV9 and TRBJ1-3; D gene unclear. Germline-derived CDR1 and CDR2 are SGDLS and YYNGEE. The CDR3 totals 15 residues. V was pared by 0 bases and J by 0 bases, with 7 bases between. Complete variable domain (other parts from reference TRBV9 and TRBJ1-3): DSGVTQTPKHLITATGQRVTLRCSPRSGDLSVYWYQQSLDQGLQFLIQYYNGEERAKGNILERFSAQQFPDLHSELNLSSLELGDSALYFCASSVAAISGNTIYFGEGSWLTVV.

The rearrangement links TRBV28 to TRBJ2-5, with unresolved D. The CDR3 consists of 14 residues. V was shortened by 6 bases and J by 2 bases, with 13 bases between the two germline ends. The V gene's germline CDR1 is MDHEN and CDR2 SYDVKM. The CDR3 coding sequence is TGTGCCAGCAGCCACCGTGACCAACAAGAGACCCAGTACTTC. Protein: CASSHRDQQETQYF.

The chain recombines TRBV9 with TRBJ2-2; 13 bases match TRBD2. The V gene end was trimmed by 4 bases and the J gene end by 5 bases; junction bases not matched to a gene: 14. Germline V gene lookup returns CDR1 SGDLS and CDR2 YYNGEE. The CDR3 runs to 19 residues. The CDR3 nucleotides are TGTGCCAGCAGCCTTACCCGCGGACTAGCGGGGGCCCAGACCGGGGAGCTGTTTTTT. It translates to CASSLTRGLAGAQTGELFF.

The chain employs TRBV30 and TRBJ1-6, with D possibly being TRBD1 (5 bases). V lost 0 bases and J lost 7, with 10 bases in between. Germline assignment: CDR1 GTSNPN and CDR2 SVGIG (reference sequence). CDR3 size: 14 residues. DNA of the CDR3: TGTGCCTGGAGTGTTACAGGAAGCAATTCACCCCTCCACTTT. It codes for CAWSVTGSNSPLHF.

This rearrangement joins TRBV6-1 to TRBJ1-1; 10 bases agree with TRBD1. The germline CDR1 and CDR2 sequences are MNHNS and SASEGT. The length of the CDR3 is 15 residues. V was clipped by 2 bases and J by 6 bases; unmatched bases: 6. The CDR3 loop is CASSELGTGDAEAFF. DNA for the CDR3: TGTGCCAGCAGTGAACTCGGGACAGGGGACGCTGAAGCTTTCTTT.